Included here is one T cell receptor (beta chain) sequence, with context. The data stem from a study of blood T cell repertoires in COVID-19. Across the study: Collection of acute and convalescent COVID-19 samples took place in the United States, Italy and Spain.

The study drew participants aged about 18 to 95 years from roughly 25 US areas. Sequencing was performed with immunoSEQ multiplex PCR; in TCRdb, only in-frame clones are kept and a portion is missing. The table includes hundreds of thousands of clones, around 86% detected once. This clonotype originated in a man aged 35 to 55 who had recovered from COVID-19. The sample taken for sequencing was PBMCs or T cells enriched from blood (not recorded which).

CDR3 in amino acids: CSAGRTGLRTEAFF. As DNA, the CDR3 is TGCAGCGCCGGCCGGACAGGGCTGCGGACTGAAGCTTTCTTT. This rearrangement joins TRBV29-1 to TRBJ1-1, with TRBD1 matching over 8 bases. Trimming took 7 bases from V and 5 from J; bases not matched to a gene: 12. There are 14 residues in the CDR3. Germline CDR1 and CDR2: SQVTM and ANQGSEA.